Presented here are 11 T cell receptor beta chains from one specimen sequenced in a study of T cell responses to AZD1222 COVID-19 vaccine. The repertoire was sequenced with immunoSEQ multiplex PCR; TCRdb's copy has only in-frame clones and lacks some. The sample holds about 130,000 clones, 65% to 90% seen once. Sequenced here: peripheral blood, sampled 28 days after the second dose of the MenACWY control vaccine. The receptors come from an adult who received the MenACWY meningococcal vaccine as a control.

In this sample, this clone turned up once. The rearrangement links TRBV6-5 to TRBJ1-2; weak D call: TRBD1 (6 bases). The CDR3 loop spans 15 amino acids. The V gene lost 8 bases and the J gene lost 8 bases, with 24 bases spanning the gap. The germline CDR1 and CDR2 sequences are MNHEY and SVGAGI. The CDR3 loop is CASRYETPGAQGYTF. Here the CDR3 DNA reads TGTGCCAGCCGCTACGAAACGCCAGGGGCGCAGGGCTACACCTTC.

The chain couples TRBV4-2 to TRBJ1-1; D may be TRBD1 (5 bases). Trimming took off 0 bases at V and 7 bases at J, with 9 bases between the two ends. Germline V gene sequence: CDR1 LGHNA, CDR2 YNFKEQ. This CDR3 has 13 residues. The CDR3 coding sequence is TGTGCCAGCAGCCAAGATGTGCAGGGTGAAGCTTTCTTT. Its translation is CASSQDVQGEAFF.

The V and J genes are TRBV7-2 and TRBJ1-2; 8 nucleotides align to TRBD1. With 1 base clipped from V and 3 bases from J, the junction kept 7 bases outside the gene matches. Germline CDR1 SGHTA, CDR2 FQGNSA. The CDR3 extends over 16 amino acids. The CDR3, as DNA: TGTGCCAGCAGCTTAGAGCACCAGGGGGCGGACTATGGCTACACCTTC. Protein: CASSLEHQGADYGYTF. Full variable domain (missing parts from reference TRBV7-2 and TRBJ1-2): GAGVSQSPSNKVTEKGKDVELRCDPISGHTALYWYRQSLGQGLEFLIYFQGNSAPDKSGLPSDRFSAERTGGSVSTLTIQRTQQEDSAVYLCASSLEHQGADYGYTFGSGTRLTVV.

This rearrangement joins TRBV18 to TRBJ2-2; D tentatively reads TRBD1 or TRBD2 (6 bases each). The CDR3 is 16 amino acids. In germline, CDR1 is KGHSH, CDR2 LQKENI. Trimming removed 2 bases from V and 0 bases from J, with 10 bases in between. The CDR3 reads CASSPIGGANTGELFF. CDR3 sequence (DNA): TGTGCCAGCTCACCAATCGGGGGCGCGAACACCGGGGAGCTGTTTTTT.

The rearrangement joins TRBV7-2 to TRBJ2-1; TRBD2 matches 7 bases. The V gene's germline CDR1 is SGHTA and CDR2 FQGNSA. This CDR3 contains 13 residues. With V trimmed by 3 bases and J by 9 bases, 5 bases remained unmatched. CDR3 region: CASSFAGESEQFF. CDR3 DNA sequence: TGTGCCAGCAGCTTCGCGGGAGAGAGTGAGCAGTTCTTC.

The rearrangement links TRBV2 to TRBJ2-4; 8 nucleotides match TRBD2. From germline, CDR1 is SNHLY and CDR2 FYNNEI. This CDR3 has 15 residues. The V segment lost 4 bases and the J segment 1 base; nucleotides outside the gene matches: 3. CDR3 nucleotides: TGTGCCAGCAGTGTCTTAGCGGGGGCCAAAAACATTCAGTACTTC. As protein: CASSVLAGAKNIQYF.

This chain connects TRBV5-4 to TRBJ2-5; 11 nucleotides align to TRBD2. The CDR3 totals 17 residues. V dropped 3 bases and J dropped 0; count of bases not matched to a gene: 7. CDR1 is SGHNT, CDR2 YYREEE, per germline (reference sequence). In nucleotides, the CDR3 is TGTGCCAGCAGCTCCCGACTAGCGGGGACGTACCAAGAGACCCAGTACTTC. It encodes CASSSRLAGTYQETQYF.

This rearrangement joins TRBV18 to TRBJ1-3, with a tentative D call TRBD1 (6 bases). The CDR3 has 17 amino acids. Looked up from germline, CDR1 is KGHSH and CDR2 is LQKENI. The V gene lost 6 bases and the J gene lost 0 bases, with 18 bases spanning the gap. CDR3 DNA sequence: TGTGCCAGCTCTCCGACCGGGGGCTTGAGCTCTGGAAACACCATATATTTT. It codes for CASSPTGGLSSGNTIYF.

The chain is built from TRBV11-2 and TRBJ2-7; possible D gene TRBD2, 6 bases. Trimming removed 1 base at V and 5 bases at J, with 27 bases between. The CDR3 has 19 residues. Per germline, CDR1 SGHAT and CDR2 FQNNGV. The chain's CDR3 is CASSLVLHSGLRKSNEQYF. The CDR3 region has the DNA TGTGCCAGCAGCTTAGTCCTACACTCGGGACTCCGGAAAAGCAACGAGCAGTACTTC.

The genes are TRBV28 and TRBJ1-4, with D possibly matching TRBD1 (5 bases). V was shortened by 4 bases and J by 7 bases, with 13 bases between the two germline ends. The CDR3 sequence is 14 residues long. Germline V gene sequence: CDR1 MDHEN, CDR2 SYDVKM. This CDR3 reads CASSSYGAGEKLFF. The DNA of the CDR3 is TGTGCCAGCAGTTCCTACGGGGCAGGTGAAAAACTGTTTTTT.

The chain carries TRBV27 and TRBJ2-7; 8 nucleotides agree with TRBD2. The CDR3 has 14 residues. J was trimmed by 2 bases and V by 5 bases; bases with no gene match: 5. Germline V CDR1 and CDR2: MNHEY, SMNVEV (reference sequence). CDR3 region: CASSKSGSPYEQYF. Written as DNA, the CDR3 is TGTGCCAGCAGTAAGAGCGGGAGCCCCTACGAGCAGTACTTC.